The entry below describes one T cell receptor (beta chain). TCRdb analysed the PCR reads with MiXCR anew, one entry per CDR3 protein. This table has around 300,000 distinct CDR3 sequences, about 22% appearing once. These data are taken from a study of molecular identifiers for immune sequencing clone quantification. Trimming pared 2 bases from V and 6 bases from J, leaving 11 bases between. Germline V gene sequence: CDR1 MNHEY, CDR2 SMNVEV (reference sequence). CDR3 length: 13 residues. Sample: naive CD8+ T cells from blood, with Jurkat cell RNA spiked in. Described subset: FACS-sorted CD8+CD4-CCR7+CD45RA+ naive T cells. The rearrangement links TRBV27 to TRBJ2-7; D is perhaps TRBD2 (6 bases). This receptor was obtained from a human donor in good health. Some libraries in this study had Jurkat cell RNA spiked in. CDR3 in amino acids: CASSLAGPGEQYF. The CDR3 nucleotides are TGTGCCAGCAGTTTAGCGGGGCCGGGCGAGCAGTACTTC.